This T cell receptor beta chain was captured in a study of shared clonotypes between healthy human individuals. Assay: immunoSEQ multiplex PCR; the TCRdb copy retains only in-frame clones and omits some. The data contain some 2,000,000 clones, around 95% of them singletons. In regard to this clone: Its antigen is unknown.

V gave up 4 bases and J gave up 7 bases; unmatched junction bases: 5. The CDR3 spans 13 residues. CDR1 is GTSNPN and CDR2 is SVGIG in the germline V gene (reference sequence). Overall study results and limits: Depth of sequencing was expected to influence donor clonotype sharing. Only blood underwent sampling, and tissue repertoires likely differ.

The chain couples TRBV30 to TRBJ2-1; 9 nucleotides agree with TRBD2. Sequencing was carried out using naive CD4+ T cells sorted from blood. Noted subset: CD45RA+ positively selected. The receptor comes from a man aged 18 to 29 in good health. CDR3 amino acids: CAWISGSRNEQFF. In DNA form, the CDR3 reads TGTGCCTGGATTAGCGGGAGTAGGAATGAGCAGTTCTTC.